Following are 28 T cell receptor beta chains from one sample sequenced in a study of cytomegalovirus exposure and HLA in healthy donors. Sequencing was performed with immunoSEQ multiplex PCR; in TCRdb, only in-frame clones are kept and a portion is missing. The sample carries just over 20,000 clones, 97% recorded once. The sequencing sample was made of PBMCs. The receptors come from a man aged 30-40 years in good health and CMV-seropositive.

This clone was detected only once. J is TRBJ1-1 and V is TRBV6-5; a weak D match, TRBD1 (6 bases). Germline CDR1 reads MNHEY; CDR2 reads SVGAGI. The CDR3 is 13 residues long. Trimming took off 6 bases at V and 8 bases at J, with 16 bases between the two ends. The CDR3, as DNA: TGTGCCAGCAGCGTCCAGGGGCTCGGCGAAGCTTTCTTT. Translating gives CASSVQGLGEAFF.

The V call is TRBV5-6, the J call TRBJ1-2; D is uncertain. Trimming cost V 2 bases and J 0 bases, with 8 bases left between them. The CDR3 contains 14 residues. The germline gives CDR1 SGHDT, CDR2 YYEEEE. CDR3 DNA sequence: TGTGCCAGCAGCTTTTGGGGAGCTAACTATGGCTACACCTTC. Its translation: CASSFWGANYGYTF. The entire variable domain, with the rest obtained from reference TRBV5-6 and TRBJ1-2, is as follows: DAGVTQSPTHLIKTRGQQVTLRCSPKSGHDTVSWYQQALGQGPQFIFQYYEEEERQRGNFPDRFSGHQFPNYSSELNVNALLLGDSALYLCASSFWGANYGYTFGSGTRLTVV.

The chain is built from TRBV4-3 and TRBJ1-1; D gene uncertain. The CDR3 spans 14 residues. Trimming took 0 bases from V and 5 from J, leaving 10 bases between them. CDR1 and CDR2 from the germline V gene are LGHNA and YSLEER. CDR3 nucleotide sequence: TGCGCCAGCAGCCAAGATTTTATCCGTACTGAAGCTTTCTTT. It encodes CASSQDFIRTEAFF.

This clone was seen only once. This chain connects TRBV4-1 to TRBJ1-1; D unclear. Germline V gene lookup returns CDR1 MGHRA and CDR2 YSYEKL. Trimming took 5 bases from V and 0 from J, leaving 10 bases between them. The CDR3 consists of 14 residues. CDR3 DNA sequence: TGCGCCAGCAGCACCCGCGGGATGAACACTGAAGCTTTCTTT. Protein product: CASSTRGMNTEAFF.

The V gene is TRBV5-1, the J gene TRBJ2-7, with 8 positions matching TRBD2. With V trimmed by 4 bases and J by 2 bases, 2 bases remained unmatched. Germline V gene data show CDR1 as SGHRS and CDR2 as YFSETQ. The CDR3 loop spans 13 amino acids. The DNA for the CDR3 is TGCGCCAGCAGCACTAGCGGACCCTACGAGCAGTACTTC. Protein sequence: CASSTSGPYEQYF.

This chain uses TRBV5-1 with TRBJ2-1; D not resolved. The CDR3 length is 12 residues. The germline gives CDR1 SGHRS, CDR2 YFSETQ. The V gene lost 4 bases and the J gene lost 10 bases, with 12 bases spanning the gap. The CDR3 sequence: CASSTSLREQFF. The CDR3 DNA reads TGCGCCAGCAGCACCTCCTTGAGGGAGCAGTTCTTC.

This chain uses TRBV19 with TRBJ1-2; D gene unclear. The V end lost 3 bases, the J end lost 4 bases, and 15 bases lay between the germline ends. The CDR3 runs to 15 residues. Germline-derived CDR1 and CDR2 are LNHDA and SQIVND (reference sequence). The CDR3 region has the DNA TGTGCCAGTAGTATGGGGAGACAAAGCCTCTATGGCTACACCTTC. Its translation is CASSMGRQSLYGYTF.

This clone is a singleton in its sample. The DNA of the CDR3 is TGTGCCAGCGGGGGACTAGCGGGAGGTGAGCAGTACTTC. Its protein is CASGGLAGGEQYF. V usage is TRBV5-4 and J usage is TRBJ2-7; 15 bases are a match to TRBD2. The J segment lost 7 bases and the V segment lost 7 bases, leaving 3 bases of the junction unmatched. The CDR3 loop spans 13 amino acids. The germline gives CDR1 SGHNT, CDR2 YYREEE (reference sequence).

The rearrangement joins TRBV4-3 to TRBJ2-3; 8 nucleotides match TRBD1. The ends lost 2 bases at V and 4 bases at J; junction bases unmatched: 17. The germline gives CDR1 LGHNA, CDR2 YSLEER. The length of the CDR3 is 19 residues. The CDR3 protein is CASSQTARSDRDPADTQYF. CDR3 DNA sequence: TGCGCCAGCAGCCAAACCGCCCGGTCGGACAGGGACCCAGCAGATACGCAGTATTTT.

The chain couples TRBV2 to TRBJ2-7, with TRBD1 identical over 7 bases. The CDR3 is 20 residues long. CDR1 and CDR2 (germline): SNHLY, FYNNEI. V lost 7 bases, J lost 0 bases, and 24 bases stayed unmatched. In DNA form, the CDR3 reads TGTGCCAGCACCCCGATTCGGGCAGGGGGACACTTCGATAGCTCCTACGAGCAGTACTTC. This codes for CASTPIRAGGHFDSSYEQYF.

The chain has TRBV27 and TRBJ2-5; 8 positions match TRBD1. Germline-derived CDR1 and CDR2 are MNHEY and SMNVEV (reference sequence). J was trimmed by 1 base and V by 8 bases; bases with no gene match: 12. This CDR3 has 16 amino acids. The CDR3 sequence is CASLVTGQAAQETQYF. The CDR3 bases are TGTGCCAGCTTGGTCACGGGACAGGCAGCCCAAGAGACCCAGTACTTC.

As DNA, the CDR3 is TGCAGCGTTGAACCCCCCAGGACGGGACAGGGTTGGGGCTACACCTTC. Translated, it gives CSVEPPRTGQGWGYTF. The gene calls are TRBV29-1 and TRBJ1-2; 9 bases map to TRBD1. This CDR3 region has 16 residues. Germline assignment: CDR1 SQVTM and CDR2 ANQGSEA. V was pared by 2 bases and J by 8 bases, with 15 bases of the junction left unmatched.

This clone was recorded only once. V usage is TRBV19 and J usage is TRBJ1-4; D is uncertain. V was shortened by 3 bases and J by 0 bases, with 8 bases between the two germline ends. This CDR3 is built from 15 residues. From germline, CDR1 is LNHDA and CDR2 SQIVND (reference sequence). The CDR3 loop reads CASSIAQATNEKLFF. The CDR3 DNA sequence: TGTGCCAGTAGTATTGCACAAGCAACTAATGAAAAACTGTTTTTT. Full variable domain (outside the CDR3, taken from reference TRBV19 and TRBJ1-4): DGGITQSPKYLFRKEGQNVTLSCEQNLNHDAMYWYRQDPGQGLRLIYYSQIVNDFQKGDIAEGYSVSREKKESFPLTVTSAQKNPTAFYLCASSIAQATNEKLFFGSGTQLSVL.

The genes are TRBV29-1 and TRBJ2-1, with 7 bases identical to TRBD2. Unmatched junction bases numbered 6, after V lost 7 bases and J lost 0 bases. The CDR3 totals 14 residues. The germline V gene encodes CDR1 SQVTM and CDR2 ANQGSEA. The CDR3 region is CSALPGGSYNEQFF. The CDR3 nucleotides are TGCAGCGCCCTCCCGGGAGGCTCCTACAATGAGCAGTTCTTC.

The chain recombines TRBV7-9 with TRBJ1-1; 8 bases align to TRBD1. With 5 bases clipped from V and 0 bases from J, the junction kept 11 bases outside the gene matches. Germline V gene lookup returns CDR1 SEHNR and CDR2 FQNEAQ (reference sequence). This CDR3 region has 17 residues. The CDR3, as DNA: TGTGCCAGCAGCGTAGGACAGGGATTAAGAGTGAACACTGAAGCTTTCTTT. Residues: CASSVGQGLRVNTEAFF.

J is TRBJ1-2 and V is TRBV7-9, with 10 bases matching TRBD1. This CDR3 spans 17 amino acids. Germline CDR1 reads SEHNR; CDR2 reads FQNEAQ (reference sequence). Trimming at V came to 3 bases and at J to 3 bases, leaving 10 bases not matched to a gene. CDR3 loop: CASSFSQTGGDHYGYTF. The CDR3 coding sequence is TGTGCCAGCAGCTTCAGCCAGACAGGGGGCGATCACTATGGCTACACCTTC.

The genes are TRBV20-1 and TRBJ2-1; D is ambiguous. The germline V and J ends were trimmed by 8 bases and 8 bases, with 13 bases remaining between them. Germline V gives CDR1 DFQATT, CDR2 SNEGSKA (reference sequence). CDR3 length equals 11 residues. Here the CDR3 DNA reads TGCAGTTGCCGAGGTACCGATGAGCAGTTCTTC. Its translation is CSCRGTDEQFF.

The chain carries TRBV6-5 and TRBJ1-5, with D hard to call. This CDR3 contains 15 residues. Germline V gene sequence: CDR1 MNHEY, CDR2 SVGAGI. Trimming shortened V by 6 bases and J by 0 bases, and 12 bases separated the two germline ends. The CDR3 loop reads CASSPRGASNQPQHF. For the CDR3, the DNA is TGTGCCAGCAGCCCCCGGGGAGCTAGCAATCAGCCCCAGCATTTT.

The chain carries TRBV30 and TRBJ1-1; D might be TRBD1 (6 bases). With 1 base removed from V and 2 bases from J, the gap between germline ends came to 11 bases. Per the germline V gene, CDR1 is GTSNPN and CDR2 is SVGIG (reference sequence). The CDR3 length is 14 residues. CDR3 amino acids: CAWSGWGRNTEAFF. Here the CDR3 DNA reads TGTGCCTGGAGTGGCTGGGGGCGTAACACTGAAGCTTTCTTT.

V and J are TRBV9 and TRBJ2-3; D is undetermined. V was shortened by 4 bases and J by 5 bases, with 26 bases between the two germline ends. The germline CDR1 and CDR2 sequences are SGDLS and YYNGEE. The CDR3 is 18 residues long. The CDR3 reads CASSTSRMVRPTGDTQYF. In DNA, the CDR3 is TGTGCCAGCAGCACCTCCCGGATGGTACGGCCCACGGGAGATACGCAGTATTTT.

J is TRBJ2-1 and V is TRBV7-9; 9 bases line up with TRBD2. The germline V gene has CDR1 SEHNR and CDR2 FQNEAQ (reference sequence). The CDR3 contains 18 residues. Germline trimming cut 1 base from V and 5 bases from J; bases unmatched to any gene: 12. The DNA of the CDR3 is TGTGCCAGCAGCTTAGTGGTCTTGACTAGCGGAGACCACAATGAGCAGTTCTTC. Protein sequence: CASSLVVLTSGDHNEQFF.

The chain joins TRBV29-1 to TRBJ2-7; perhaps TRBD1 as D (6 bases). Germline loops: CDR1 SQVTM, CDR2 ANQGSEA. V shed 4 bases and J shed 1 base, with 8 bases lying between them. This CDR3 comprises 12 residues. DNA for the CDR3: TGCAGCGTTGTAGGACAGTCCTACGAGCAGTACTTC. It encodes CSVVGQSYEQYF.

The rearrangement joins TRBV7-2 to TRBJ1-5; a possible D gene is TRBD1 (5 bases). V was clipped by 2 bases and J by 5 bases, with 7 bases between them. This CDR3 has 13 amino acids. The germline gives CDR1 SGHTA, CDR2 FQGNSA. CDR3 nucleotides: TGTGCCAGCAGCTTACGGGGGGATCAGCCCCAGCATTTT. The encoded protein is CASSLRGDQPQHF.

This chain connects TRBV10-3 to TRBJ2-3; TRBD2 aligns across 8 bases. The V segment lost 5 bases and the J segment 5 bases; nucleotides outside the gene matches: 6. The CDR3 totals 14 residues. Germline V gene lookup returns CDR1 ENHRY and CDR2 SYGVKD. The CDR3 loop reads CAISKDSGKDTQYF. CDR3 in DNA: TGTGCCATCAGTAAAGATAGCGGGAAAGATACGCAGTATTTT.

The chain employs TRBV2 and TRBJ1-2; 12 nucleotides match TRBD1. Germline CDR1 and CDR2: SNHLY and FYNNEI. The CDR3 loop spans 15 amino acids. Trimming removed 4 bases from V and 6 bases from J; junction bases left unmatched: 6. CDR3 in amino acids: CASSGDRGRQDGYTF. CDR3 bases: TGTGCCAGCAGTGGGGACAGGGGGCGTCAGGATGGCTACACCTTC.

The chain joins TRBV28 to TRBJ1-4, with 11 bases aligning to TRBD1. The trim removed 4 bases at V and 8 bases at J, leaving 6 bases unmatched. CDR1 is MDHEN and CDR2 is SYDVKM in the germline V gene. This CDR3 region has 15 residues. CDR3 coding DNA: TGTGCCAGCAGTTCACCCGGGACAGGGGGAGAAAAACTGTTTTTT. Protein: CASSSPGTGGEKLFF.

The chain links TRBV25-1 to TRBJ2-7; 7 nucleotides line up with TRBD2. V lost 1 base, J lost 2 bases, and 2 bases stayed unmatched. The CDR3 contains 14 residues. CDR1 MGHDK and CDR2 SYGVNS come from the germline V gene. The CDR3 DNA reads TGTGCCAGCAGTGAATTCGGGGGGACCTACGAGCAGTACTTC. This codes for CASSEFGGTYEQYF.

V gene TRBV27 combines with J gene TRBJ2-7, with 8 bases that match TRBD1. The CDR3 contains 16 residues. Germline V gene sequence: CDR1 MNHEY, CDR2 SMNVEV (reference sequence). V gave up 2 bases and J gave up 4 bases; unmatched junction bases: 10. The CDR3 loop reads CASSLKMQGAGYEQYF. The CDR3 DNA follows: TGTGCCAGCAGTTTAAAGATGCAGGGGGCAGGGTACGAGCAGTACTTC.